This TCR beta chain was identified during a study of shared clonotypes between healthy human individuals. The table came from immunoSEQ multiplex PCR; TCRdb's copy has only in-frame clones and leaves some out. The table includes about 2 million clones, about 95% detected once. Only CD45RO-negative cells positively selected for CCR7 counted as naive CD8 cells, so terminally differentiated effector memory CD45RA+ cells were excluded. V shed 2 bases and J 3 bases; nucleotides not matched to a gene: 8. Germline CDR1 reads SGHRS; CDR2 reads YFSETQ. The CDR3 has 16 residues. The chain joins TRBV5-1 to TRBJ2-7; 10 nucleotides line up with TRBD1. The TCR was taken from a man younger than 35 in good health. The sample comprised naive CD8+ T cells sorted from blood. Written as DNA, the CDR3 is TGCGCCAGCAGCTTCTGGAGCGGACAGGGGGTCTACGAGCAGTACTTC. Amino acid sequence: CASSFWSGQGVYEQYF.